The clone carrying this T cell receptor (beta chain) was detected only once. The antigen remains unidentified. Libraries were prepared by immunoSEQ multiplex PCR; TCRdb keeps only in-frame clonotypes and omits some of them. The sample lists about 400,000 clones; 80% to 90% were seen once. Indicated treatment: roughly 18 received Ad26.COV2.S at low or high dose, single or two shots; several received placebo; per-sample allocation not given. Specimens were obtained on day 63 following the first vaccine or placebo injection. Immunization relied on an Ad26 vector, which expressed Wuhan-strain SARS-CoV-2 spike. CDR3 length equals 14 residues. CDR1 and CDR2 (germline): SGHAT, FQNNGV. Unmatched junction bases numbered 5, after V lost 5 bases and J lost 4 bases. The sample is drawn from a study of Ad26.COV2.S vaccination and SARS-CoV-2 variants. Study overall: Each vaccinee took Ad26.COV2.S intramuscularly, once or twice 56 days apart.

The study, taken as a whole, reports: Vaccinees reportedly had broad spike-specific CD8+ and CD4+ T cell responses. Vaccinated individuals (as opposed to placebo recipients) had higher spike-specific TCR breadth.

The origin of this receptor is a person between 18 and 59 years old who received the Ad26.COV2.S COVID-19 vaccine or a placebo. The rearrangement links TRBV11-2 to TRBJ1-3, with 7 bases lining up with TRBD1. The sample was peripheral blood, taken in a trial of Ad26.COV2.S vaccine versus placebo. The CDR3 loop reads CASSPDRAGNTIYF. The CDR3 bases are TGTGCCAGCAGCCCAGACAGGGCCGGAAACACCATATATTTT. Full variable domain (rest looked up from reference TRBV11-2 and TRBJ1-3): EAGVAQSPRYKIIEKRQSVAFWCNPISGHATLYWYQQILGQGPKLLIQFQNNGVVDDSQLPKDRFSAERLKGVDSTLKIQPAKLEDSAVYLCASSPDRAGNTIYFGEGSWLTVV.